Shown below are 3 T cell receptor beta chains from a single sample sequenced in a study of blood T cell repertoires in COVID-19. Clones were sequenced by immunoSEQ multiplex PCR, and TCRdb holds only the in-frame ones, with some missing. The table records fewer than 45,000 clones, roughly 84% of them present only once. The specimen sequenced was peripheral blood. These receptors all come from a woman aged 80 or over with acute or convalescent COVID-19.

The chain employs TRBV21-1 and TRBJ2-7; the table's D gene call, TRBD2, was not cross checked with the DNA. TRBV21-1 is a documented pseudogene. CDR3 length: 18 amino acids. In nucleotides, the CDR3 is TGTGCCAGCAGCAAATCAACCCATAACGGGACCCTCAGCGGGGAGCAGTACTTC. This sequence encodes CASSKSTHNGTLSGEQYF.

This chain uses TRBV5-5 with TRBJ2-6; no clear D. The CDR3 sequence is 14 residues long. Trimming cost V 2 bases and J 4 bases, with 7 bases left between them. From germline, CDR1 is SGHKS and CDR2 YYEKEE (reference sequence). The CDR3 loop reads CASSFSSGANVLTF. Here the CDR3 DNA reads TGTGCCAGCAGCTTTTCCTCCGGGGCCAACGTCCTGACTTTC.

The V gene is TRBV28, the J gene TRBJ2-7, with D unclear. The ends were cut back, 8 bases at V and 9 bases at J, with 17 bases in the middle. The CDR3 extends over 12 amino acids. Germline values: CDR1 MDHEN, CDR2 SYDVKM. The CDR3 protein is CASLSTAVGQYF. Written as DNA, the CDR3 is TGTGCCAGCTTATCTACCGCGGTCGGGCAGTACTTC.